A selection of T cell receptor beta chains follows, all from one sample in a study of graft-versus-host responses after intestinal transplantation. Using immunoSEQ multiplex PCR, the repertoire was profiled, and TCRdb retains in-frame clones only, with some absent. This table holds 80,000 to 100,000 clones, less than 95% found once. No cognate antigen is known for these TCRs. The input for sequencing was unstimulated CD8+ T cells sorted from spleen or lymph node cells, taken before transplant. The source of these receptors is a human donor who was the organ donor for an intestinal transplant. The CDR3 runs from the conserved cysteine through the conserved F or W. A D gene is named only where the DNA matches it firmly. Clone size is stated in some rows and not others, as once, few, many or a class when expanded.

cdr3_nt,cdr3_aa,j_call,clone_size,d_call,v_call
TGTGCCAGCAAGGAAATAGGCACAGGAGAGTTTCAGCCCCAGCATTTT,CASKEIGTGEFQPQHF,TRBJ1-5,-,-,TRBV2
TGTGCCAGCAGTGCACGACAGGGGTCTTCCTATGGCTACACCTTC,CASSARQGSSYGYTF,TRBJ1-2,-,TRBD1,TRBV27
TGTGCCAGCAGTCCAGGACAGGGACCCTTCTCCTACGAGCAGTACTTC,CASSPGQGPFSYEQYF,TRBJ2-7,-,TRBD1,TRBV5-6
TGCGCCAGCAGCCAAGGACAGGGATACACTGAAGCTTTCTTT,CASSQGQGYTEAFF,TRBJ1-1,few,TRBD1,TRBV4-1
TGTGCCAGCAGCGTAGTTAGCGGGGGGTCCCAAGAGACCCAGTACTTC,CASSVVSGGSQETQYF,TRBJ2-5,-,TRBD2,TRBV9
TGTGCCAGCAGCCGGTCTCAGGGGTACCAAGAGACCCAGTACTTC,CASSRSQGYQETQYF,TRBJ2-5,-,-,TRBV5-5
TGTGCCAGCAGTTTATTGCGGGTCCTGGGCCCGACAGATACGCAGTATTTT,CASSLLRVLGPTDTQYF,TRBJ2-3,-,-,TRBV27
TGTGCCAGCAGCCTTAGTGGACAGTTGAACACTGAAGCTTTCTTT,CASSLSGQLNTEAFF,TRBJ1-1,-,-,TRBV7-9
TGTGCCTGGAGTGTACCGAGAACGGGAGTAGATGAGCAGTTCTTC,CAWSVPRTGVDEQFF,TRBJ2-1,-,-,TRBV30
TGTGCCAGCAGACCAACCGGGACTCCCACCGGGGAGCTGTTTTTT,CASRPTGTPTGELFF,TRBJ2-2,-,-,TRBV28
TGCGCCAGCAGCATGGATTCAGTAGCGGGCCCCTACAATGAGCAGTTCTTC,CASSMDSVAGPYNEQFF,TRBJ2-1,few,TRBD2,TRBV5-1
TGTGCCAGCAGTCTAGCGGGGGGCACAGATACGCAGTATTTT,CASSLAGGTDTQYF,TRBJ2-3,-,TRBD2,TRBV6-5
TGCAGCGTTGTTCTAGGGCAGGGCCCAGATACGCAGTATTTT,CSVVLGQGPDTQYF,TRBJ2-3,-,-,TRBV29-1
TGTGCTAGTGTGGGGCTTGACTCTGGGGCCAACGTCCTGACTTTC,CASVGLDSGANVLTF,TRBJ2-6,-,-,TRBV12-5
TGTGCCAGCAGCCCTGAGACAGGGGATTACAATGAGCAGTTCTTC,CASSPETGDYNEQFF,TRBJ2-1,-,TRBD1,TRBV28
TGTGCCTGGAGTGTACTCCATAGCACTGAAGCTTTCTTT,CAWSVLHSTEAFF,TRBJ1-1,-,-,TRBV30
TGTGCCAGCAGAACAGGGGGGAATGAAAAACTGTTTTTT,CASRTGGNEKLFF,TRBJ1-4,-,TRBD1,TRBV28
TGTGCCAGCAGCCTAGGGACAGGGTCCCTGCATGAGCAGTTCTTC,CASSLGTGSLHEQFF,TRBJ2-1,-,TRBD1,TRBV5-6
TGCGCCAGCAGCCAACCCTCTAGCGGGAGAACTATCCCCTACAATGAGCAGTTCTTC,CASSQPSSGRTIPYNEQFF,TRBJ2-1,-,TRBD2,TRBV4-1
TGTGCCATCAGGGGAGTAACAGGGGACTCCATTAACCTACACTATGGCTACACCTTC,CAIRGVTGDSINLHYGYTF,TRBJ1-2,once,TRBD1,TRBV10-3
TGCGCCAGCAGCTTGTTCCCGACAGGGGGCTTAATAGGTGGCTACACCTTC,CASSLFPTGGLIGGYTF,TRBJ1-2,-,TRBD1,TRBV5-1
TGCGCCAGCAGCTTTCCAGGGGGCAGGTCGGACTATGGCTACACCTTC,CASSFPGGRSDYGYTF,TRBJ1-2,-,TRBD1,TRBV5-1
TGTGCCAGCAGCTCCGGACTTGGGGAGCAGTACTTC,CASSSGLGEQYF,TRBJ2-7,-,-,TRBV7-9
TGCGCCAGCAGCTTGGCGGGGGGCGGCACTGAAGCTTTCTTT,CASSLAGGGTEAFF,TRBJ1-1,-,-,TRBV5-1
TGCGCCAGCAGCTCTACCTACGAGCAGTACTTC,CASSSTYEQYF,TRBJ2-7,-,-,TRBV5-1
TGTGCCAGCAGTGCTGGGACTTACTACAATGAGCAGTTCTTC,CASSAGTYYNEQFF,TRBJ2-1,-,-,TRBV28
TGTGCCAGCAGTGAAATTAACCTTTACATAGCGGAAAGAACCGGGGAGCTGTTTTTT,CASSEINLYIAERTGELFF,TRBJ2-2,-,-,TRBV6-1
TGCGCCAGCAGCTGGACTAGCGGGGGATCCTACGAGCAGTACTTC,CASSWTSGGSYEQYF,TRBJ2-7,once,TRBD2,TRBV5-1
TGTGCCAGCAGCCCCAGACTAGCGGGGGATCTAGATACGCAGTATTTT,CASSPRLAGDLDTQYF,TRBJ2-3,-,TRBD2,TRBV13
TGTGCCAGCAGTTACGCAGGGGGCGCGGATCATTATGGCTACACCTTC,CASSYAGGADHYGYTF,TRBJ1-2,-,TRBD1,TRBV6-5
TGTGCCAGCAGTTTATGGGCAGGGAACATTCAGTACTTC,CASSLWAGNIQYF,TRBJ2-4,-,-,TRBV27
TGTGCCAGCAGCCTGACAGGGGATAGCAATCAGCCCCAGCATTTT,CASSLTGDSNQPQHF,TRBJ1-5,-,TRBD1,TRBV7-8
TGTGCCAGCAGTTTCCCCCGCAGCGGGGCGACCACGTACAATGAGCAGTTCTTC,CASSFPRSGATTYNEQFF,TRBJ2-1,-,TRBD2,TRBV28
TGTGCCAGCAGCCCTTCCGGTTATGGCTACACCTTC,CASSPSGYGYTF,TRBJ1-2,few,-,TRBV25-1
TGTGCCAGCCTTAACGACTCTGAGCGTCGGTGTTTCTCTGGAAACACCATATATTTT,CASLNDSERRCFSGNTIYF,TRBJ1-3,once,-,TRBV21-1
TGTGCCAGCAGTTACGGCCAGGGGGCATACGAGCAGTACTTC,CASSYGQGAYEQYF,TRBJ2-7,-,TRBD1,TRBV6-5
TGTGCCAGCAGTGTGAGCCCCTCCTACGAGCAGTACTTC,CASSVSPSYEQYF,TRBJ2-7,-,-,TRBV2
TGTGCCAGTAGTATTTTGGGGGGGAGTAAGAATGAGCAGTTCTTC,CASSILGGSKNEQFF,TRBJ2-1,-,TRBD2,TRBV19
TGCGCCAGCAGCGGAACAGGGACACATTTTTACAATGAGCAGTTCTTC,CASSGTGTHFYNEQFF,TRBJ2-1,-,-,TRBV5-1
TGTGCCTGGAGTCCCCCGGGAACAGGGAATGAAAAACTGTTTTTT,CAWSPPGTGNEKLFF,TRBJ1-4,-,-,TRBV30
TGTGCCAGCAGTTACTCGGGACAGGGCAACACTGAAGCTTTCTTT,CASSYSGQGNTEAFF,TRBJ1-1,-,TRBD1,TRBV6-6
TGTGCCAGCAGCTTGGGACAGGGCTACGAGCAGTACTTC,CASSLGQGYEQYF,TRBJ2-7,-,TRBD1,TRBV6-1
TGTGCCAGCAGCTTAGTTAACTCCTACGAGCAGTACTTC,CASSLVNSYEQYF,TRBJ2-7,-,-,TRBV7-9
TGTGCCAGCAGTTCCTATATGTTTACAGGCAAAACTAGCACAGATACGCAGTATTTT,CASSSYMFTGKTSTDTQYF,TRBJ2-3,-,-,TRBV28
TGTGCCAGCAGGCCAGGGGCAGTCACTGAAGCTTTCTTT,CASRPGAVTEAFF,TRBJ1-1,-,-,TRBV2
TGCGCCAGCAGCTTGGATACAGGGGGGGGCTACACCTTC,CASSLDTGGGYTF,TRBJ1-2,-,TRBD1,TRBV5-1
TGTGCTAGTGGTTTGTCCCCCCTAGGCAATACCTACAATGAGCAGTTCTTC,CASGLSPLGNTYNEQFF,TRBJ2-1,-,-,TRBV12-5